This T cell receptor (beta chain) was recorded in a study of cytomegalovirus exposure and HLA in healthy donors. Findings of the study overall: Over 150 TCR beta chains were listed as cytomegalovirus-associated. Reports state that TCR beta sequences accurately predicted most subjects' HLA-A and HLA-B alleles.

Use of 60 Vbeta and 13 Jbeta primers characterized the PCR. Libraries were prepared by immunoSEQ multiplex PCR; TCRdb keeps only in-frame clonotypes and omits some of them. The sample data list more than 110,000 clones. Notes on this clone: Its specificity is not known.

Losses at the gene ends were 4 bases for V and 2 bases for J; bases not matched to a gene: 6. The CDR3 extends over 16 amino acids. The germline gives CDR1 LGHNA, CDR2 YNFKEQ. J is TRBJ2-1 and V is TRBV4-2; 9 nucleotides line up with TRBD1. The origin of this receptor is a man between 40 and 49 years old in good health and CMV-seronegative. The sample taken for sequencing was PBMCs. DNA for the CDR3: TGTGCCAGCAGCCCCATGGGGACAGGGACCTACAATGAGCAGTTCTTC. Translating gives CASSPMGTGTYNEQFF.